One and the same sample provided the 23 T cell receptor beta chains below, sequenced in a study of Graves' ophthalmopathy and Graves' hyperthyroidism. RNA transcripts provided the template for amplifying TCR beta CDR3 regions. In the first round, RT-PCR was carried out with HTBI primers, and a multiplex PCR formed the second round. In TCRdb, the multiplex PCR reads were re-called with MiXCR into one record per CDR3 protein. The repertoire holds 740,000 or so distinct CDR3 sequences, with roughly two fifths as singletons. The material sequenced was peripheral blood. These receptors were taken from an adult man with Graves' ophthalmopathy.

This clonotype was counted once. The chain carries TRBV5-4 and TRBJ2-7, with 11 nucleotides matching TRBD1. This CDR3 is built from 15 residues. V lost 4 bases to trimming and J lost 7 bases; unmatched junction nucleotides: 10. CDR1 and CDR2 (germline): SGHNT, YYREEE (reference sequence). In DNA, the CDR3 is TGTGCCAGCAGCCGGGACAGGGGGGGCCTTAGGGAGCAGTACTTC. Translation gives CASSRDRGGLREQYF.

The chain couples TRBV7-2 to TRBJ2-7, with 7 bases identical to TRBD1. The trim removed 6 bases at V and 2 bases at J, leaving 7 bases unmatched. Germline V CDR1 and CDR2: SGHTA, FQGNSA. This CDR3 region has 14 residues. The CDR3 is CASSQTGFPYEQYF. CDR3 nucleotide sequence: TGTGCCAGCAGTCAGACAGGGTTCCCCTACGAGCAGTACTTC.

DNA of the CDR3: TGTGCCAGTAAACAGGGGGCCGTGAACACCGGGGAGCTGTTTTTT. Its protein is CASKQGAVNTGELFF. The chain employs TRBV19 and TRBJ2-2, with 9 bases lining up with TRBD1. With 7 bases clipped from V and 1 base from J, the junction kept 4 bases outside the gene matches. The length of the CDR3 is 15 residues. The germline CDR1 and CDR2 sequences are LNHDA and SQIVND (reference sequence). Drawing the rest from reference TRBV19 and TRBJ2-2, the complete variable domain is DGGITQSPKYLFRKEGQNVTLSCEQNLNHDAMYWYRQDPGQGLRLIYYSQIVNDFQKGDIAEGYSVSREKKESFPLTVTSAQKNPTAFYLCASKQGAVNTGELFFGEGSRLTVL.

The V call is TRBV5-4, the J call TRBJ2-7, with 7 positions matching TRBD1. There are 14 residues in the CDR3. Germline CDR1 reads SGHNT; CDR2 reads YYREEE (reference sequence). The V and J ends lost 3 bases and 3 bases, in that order; junction bases with no gene match: 6. CDR3 in DNA: TGTGCCAGCAGCTCGGGACAGATCGACTACGAGCAGTACTTC. Amino acids: CASSSGQIDYEQYF.

This clonotype was recorded once. This chain uses TRBV9 with TRBJ1-2; D uncertain. Trimming left V 2 bases short and J 4 bases short, with 9 bases between. Looked up from germline, CDR1 is SGDLS and CDR2 is YYNGEE. This CDR3 is 13 amino acids long. The DNA of the CDR3 is TGTGCCAGCAGCGTGGGTATCGGCTATGGCTACACCTTC. It codes for CASSVGIGYGYTF.

The chain couples TRBV20-1 to TRBJ1-2, with 12 bases lining up with TRBD1. The CDR3 covers 14 residues. The ends lost 6 bases at V and 8 bases at J; junction bases unmatched: 10. Germline V lookup: CDR1 DFQATT, CDR2 SNEGSKA (reference sequence). CDR3 amino acids: CSADPGQGARGYTF. The CDR3 nucleotides read TGCAGTGCGGATCCGGGACAGGGGGCGCGCGGCTACACCTTC.

The chain carries TRBV29-1 and TRBJ2-7, with a tentative D call TRBD2 (6 bases). From germline, CDR1 is SQVTM and CDR2 ANQGSEA. The CDR3 contains 14 residues. The ends were cut back, 4 bases at V and 6 bases at J, with 19 bases in the middle. The CDR3 DNA reads as TGCAGCGTTGGATCTAGGGTCGGGGGATTCGAGCAGTACTTC. Encoded protein: CSVGSRVGGFEQYF.

A note on this clonotype: This may be a read error, as it is one base from a much larger clone. The chain uses TRBV7-2 and TRBJ1-1, with a tentative D call TRBD1 (6 bases). Per the germline V gene, CDR1 is SGHTA and CDR2 is FQGNSA. The CDR3 has 13 amino acids. CDR3 region: CVSSEAGETEAFF. The CDR3 region has the DNA TGTGTCAGCAGCGAAGCAGGGGAGACTGAAGCTTTCTTT.

A word on this clonotype: At one of its ends the junction is not consistent with the germline gene, which may arise from a read error. J is TRBJ1-1 and V is TRBV10-3; TRBD1 is a possible D gene (5 bases). The CDR3 contains 15 residues. The germline V gene encodes CDR1 ENHRY and CDR2 SYGVKD. CDR3: CASSYGAGRGTEAFF. The CDR3 DNA sequence: TGTGCCAGCAGTTACGGGGCAGGGAGGGGCACTGAAGCTTTCTTT.

This clonotype appeared many times. The J gene is TRBJ2-7, the V gene TRBV25-1; 7 bases are a match to TRBD1. Germline values: CDR1 MGHDK, CDR2 SYGVNS. The CDR3 has 14 residues. Trimming took 6 bases from V and 7 from J; bases not matched to a gene: 12. CDR3 bases: TGTGCCAGCAGCCGACAGGGTCCTATTTTGGAGCAGTACTTC. It yields the protein CASSRQGPILEQYF.

The chain uses TRBV10-2 and TRBJ2-5; weak D call: TRBD1 (6 bases). CDR3 length: 15 amino acids. The germline CDR1 and CDR2 sequences are WSHSY and SAAADI. Trimming shortened V by 8 bases and J by 2 bases, and 18 bases separated the two germline ends. This CDR3 reads CASPPGQTVQETQYF. The DNA for the CDR3 is TGCGCCAGCCCTCCGGGACAAACCGTTCAAGAGACCCAGTACTTC.

This clonotype was picked up a small number of times. The rearrangement uses TRBV7-9 and TRBJ2-2; D is perhaps TRBD1 (7 bases). Germline V gene sequence: CDR1 SEHNR, CDR2 FQNEAQ (reference sequence). This CDR3 contains 16 residues. V lost 4 bases and J 5 bases, leaving 17 bases between the germline ends. CDR3 nucleotides: TGTGCCAGCAGCTCTCCCCCAGGGGGGTTTACCGGGGAGCTGTTTTTT. Its translation: CASSSPPGGFTGELFF.

At least ten counts were recorded for this clonotype. The V call is TRBV29-1, the J call TRBJ1-4; D perhaps matches TRBD1 (5 bases). V shed 3 bases and J shed 8 bases, with 7 bases lying between them. The germline V gene encodes CDR1 SQVTM and CDR2 ANQGSEA. This CDR3 is 11 amino acids long. The CDR3 reads CSVEGGEKLFF. DNA of the CDR3: TGCAGCGTTGAGGGGGGAGAAAAACTGTTTTTT.

The chain is built from TRBV7-9 and TRBJ2-7; no definite D call. There are 15 residues in the CDR3. CDR1 SEHNR and CDR2 FQNEAQ come from the germline V gene (reference sequence). The ends were cut back, 1 base at V and 2 bases at J, with 12 bases in the middle. CDR3 in amino acids: CASSLDLSPTYEQYF. DNA for the CDR3: TGTGCCAGCAGCTTAGATCTTAGTCCTACCTACGAGCAGTACTTC.

The chain couples TRBV10-3 to TRBJ1-5, with a weak D call TRBD1 (6 bases). Germline V gives CDR1 ENHRY, CDR2 SYGVKD. There are 14 residues in the CDR3. Deletions cut 10 bases from V and 3 bases from J, with 16 bases between. Here the CDR3 DNA reads TGTGCCAGCAAGGCTGGGGGCTTCAATCAGCCCCAGCATTTT. Residues: CASKAGGFNQPQHF.

The rearrangement links TRBV7-9 to TRBJ1-1, with TRBD1 identical over 8 bases. The CDR3 is 16 residues long. V dropped 5 bases and J dropped 1; count of bases not matched to a gene: 9. Per germline, CDR1 SEHNR and CDR2 FQNEAQ (reference sequence). The chain's CDR3 is CASSPSWTGPNTEAFF. The DNA of the CDR3 is TGTGCCAGCAGCCCCAGCTGGACAGGGCCGAACACTGAAGCTTTCTTT.

The genes are TRBV20-1 and TRBJ1-2; 11 bases match TRBD1. Trimming at V came to 5 bases and at J to 0 bases, leaving 8 bases not matched to a gene. Germline V lookup: CDR1 DFQATT, CDR2 SNEGSKA (reference sequence). CDR3 length: 16 amino acids. The CDR3 protein is CSAPRTGGKSNYGYTF. DNA for the CDR3: TGCAGTGCTCCTCGGACAGGGGGCAAATCTAACTATGGCTACACCTTC.

This clonotype was seen at least ten times. The chain has TRBV29-1 and TRBJ2-7, with TRBD1 as a possible D gene (6 bases). With 7 bases removed from V and 6 bases from J, the gap between germline ends came to 16 bases. The CDR3 sequence is 12 residues long. Germline CDR1 is SQVTM and CDR2 is ANQGSEA. The DNA of the CDR3 is TGCAGCGGACGAAGGGGGTTAGGCGAGCAGTACTTC. Encoded protein: CSGRRGLGEQYF.

This clonotype was seen a few times. The J gene is TRBJ1-2, the V gene TRBV19; the D gene is possibly TRBD1 (6 bases). Trimming pared 8 bases from V and 4 bases from J, leaving 29 bases between. The CDR3 is 18 residues long. Looked up from germline, CDR1 is LNHDA and CDR2 is SQIVND (reference sequence). CDR3 protein: CASSHPSNRGGLGYGYTF. The CDR3 DNA reads TGTGCCAGTTCCCACCCCTCGAACCGGGGGGGGCTCGGCTATGGCTACACCTTC.

The chain recombines TRBV10-3 with TRBJ2-7; no reliable D call. This CDR3 is 13 amino acids long. The V and J ends lost 5 bases and 3 bases respectively, with 11 bases between them. Germline V gives CDR1 ENHRY, CDR2 SYGVKD. The chain's CDR3 is CAISFGDYYEQYF. Written as DNA, the CDR3 is TGTGCCATCAGTTTCGGTGATTACTACGAGCAGTACTTC.

The gene calls are TRBV25-1 and TRBJ2-2; no reliable D call. This CDR3 is built from 12 residues. Per the germline V gene, CDR1 is MGHDK and CDR2 is SYGVNS. Trimming shortened V by 6 bases and J by 8 bases, and 10 bases separated the two germline ends. The CDR3 loop is CASRPIDGELFF. The CDR3 bases are TGTGCCAGCAGACCCATTGATGGGGAGCTGTTTTTT. Combining the CDR3 with reference TRBV25-1 and TRBJ2-2 gives the whole variable domain EADIYQTPRYLVIGTGKKITLECSQTMGHDKMYWYQQDPGMELHLIHYSYGVNSTEKGDLSSESTVSRIRTEHFPLTLESARPSHTSQYLCASRPIDGELFFGEGSRLTVL.

This clonotype was counted ten times or more. V usage is TRBV5-6 and J usage is TRBJ2-7, with D possibly matching TRBD1 (6 bases). The CDR3 is 15 amino acids. Between the trimmed V and J ends, which lost 1 base and 0 bases, there was a span of 11 bases. The germline V gene has CDR1 SGHDT and CDR2 YYEEEE. The chain's CDR3 is CASSLRQAYSYEQYF. DNA of the CDR3: TGTGCCAGCAGCTTGCGACAGGCCTACTCCTACGAGCAGTACTTC.

The chain is built from TRBV15 and TRBJ1-4; D is perhaps TRBD1 (6 bases). The germline CDR1 and CDR2 sequences are LNHNV and YYDKDF (reference sequence). Trimming cost V 1 base and J 3 bases, with 15 bases left between them. The CDR3 runs to 17 residues. CDR3 sequence reads: CATSRADGGLSNEKLFF. The CDR3, as DNA: TGTGCCACCAGCAGAGCCGACGGGGGGCTTTCTAATGAAAAACTGTTTTTT. The variable domain in full, completed from reference TRBV15 and TRBJ1-4, reads DAMVIQNPRYQVTQFGKPVTLSCSQTLNHNVMYWYQQKSSQAPKLLFHYYDKDFNNEADTPDNFQSRRPNTSFCFLDIRSPGLGDTAMYLCATSRADGGLSNEKLFFGSGTQLSVL.